This is a list of T cell receptor beta chains from one sample in a study of cytotoxic CD8 clonotypes in ibrutinib-treated CLL. Here immunoSEQ multiplex PCR was the method, and the copy in TCRdb shows in-frame clones only, minus some. The sample lists fewer than 300,000 clones, roughly 76% occurring once. The sequencing here drew on PBMCs, taken at disease progression, from a patient treated with ibrutinib. The receptor source for this set is a human donor with chronic lymphocytic leukemia. Each CDR3 is given with its conserved first and last residue.

TRBV7-2	TRBJ2-3	12	CASSFLRDTQYF
TRBV7-9	TRBJ2-7	14	CASSLGGYGYEQYF
TRBV9	TRBJ1-2	17	CASSVSPGPAKGYGYTF
TRBV9	TRBJ2-7	15	CASSATGTGVGEQYF
TRBV5-1	TRBJ1-2	14	CASSLGQGSDGYTF
TRBV18	TRBJ2-7	15	CASSPTPTSSYEQYF
TRBV27	TRBJ2-3	12	CASSIRGDTQYF
TRBV2	TRBJ1-4	13	CASSAIYNEKLFF
TRBV6-1	TRBJ2-3	17	CASSEAGTTLWENTQYF
TRBV6-5	TRBJ1-2	16	CASSYLKGRPSYGYTF
TRBV11-1	TRBJ2-7	15	CASSSGQGGTYEQYF
TRBV18	TRBJ2-1	19	CASSHGRPAAISSYNEQFF
TRBV10-3	TRBJ2-7	14	CAIRRDFRPYEQYF
TRBV9	TRBJ2-7	14	CASSVGPGSYEQYF
TRBV2	TRBJ1-2	11	CASKAFDGYTF
TRBV20-1	TRBJ2-1	11	CSTPGLYEQFF
TRBV6-6	TRBJ1-2	13	CASSPQGNYGYTF
TRBV7-8	TRBJ2-5	16	CASSLVPRLAQETQYF
TRBV5-1	TRBJ2-7	14	CASSLRGNSYEQYF
TRBV29-1	TRBJ2-2	16	CSVGTSGGGGSGELFF
TRBV10-3	TRBJ1-5	15	CAISEFRVGNQPQHF
TRBV29-1	TRBJ1-2	15	CSVEPRTGGNYGYTF
TRBV15	TRBJ2-7	14	CATSRGALTYEQYF
TRBV7-2	TRBJ2-7	15	CASSLGGLVWAEQYF
TRBV9	TRBJ2-7	15	CASSVGGTVTYEQYF
TRBV28	TRBJ2-2	15	CASSLLAGGTGELFF
TRBV4-3	TRBJ2-5	16	CASSQSHRGGRETQYF
TRBV6-5	TRBJ2-7	14	CASLTDRHLYEQYF
TRBV2	TRBJ2-7	14	CASRARTGSYEQYF
TRBV19	TRBJ2-7	14	CASSTRRGVYEQYF
TRBV5-4	TRBJ1-3	16	CASSLELGVSGNTIYF
TRBV7-3	TRBJ2-1	13	CASSSGRYNEQFF
TRBV5-6	TRBJ1-1	13	CASRSRPRPEAFF
TRBV5-1	TRBJ2-5	15	CASSRTGTTGEHQYF
TRBV5-6	TRBJ2-1	17	CASSLVGWESSYNEQFF
TRBV9	TRBJ2-3	15	CASSVGTDATDTQYF
TRBV29-1	TRBJ2-3	14	CSVTRGHATDTQYF
TRBV29-1	TRBJ2-1	16	CSVDADTSSSYNEQFF
TRBV9	TRBJ2-7	14	CASSTLPGAYEQYF